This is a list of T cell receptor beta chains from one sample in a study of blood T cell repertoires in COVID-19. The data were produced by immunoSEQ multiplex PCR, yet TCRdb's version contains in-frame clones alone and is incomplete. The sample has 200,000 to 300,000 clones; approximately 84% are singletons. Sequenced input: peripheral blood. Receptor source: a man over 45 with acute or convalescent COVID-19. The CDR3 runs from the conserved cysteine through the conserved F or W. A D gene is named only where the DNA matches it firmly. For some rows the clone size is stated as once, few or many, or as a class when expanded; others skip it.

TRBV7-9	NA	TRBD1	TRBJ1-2	CASSSQGVGYGYTF	TGTGCCAGCAGCTCTCAGGGGGTTGGCTATGGCTACACCTTC
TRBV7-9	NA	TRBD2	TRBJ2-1	CASSSPLAGGYNEQFF	TGTGCCAGCAGCTCCCCACTAGCGGGAGGCTACAATGAGCAGTTCTTC
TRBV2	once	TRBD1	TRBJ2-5	CAGTGTVQETQYF	TGTGCCGGAACCGGGACAGTACAAGAGACCCAGTACTTC
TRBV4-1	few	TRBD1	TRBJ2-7	CASSHRRIQDRGVPYEQYF	TGCGCCAGCAGCCATCGTCGCATACAGGACAGGGGCGTCCCCTACGAGCAGTACTTC
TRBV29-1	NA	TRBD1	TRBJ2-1	CSGRDRVKSNEQFF	TGCAGCGGAAGGGACAGGGTCAAGAGCAATGAGCAGTTCTTC
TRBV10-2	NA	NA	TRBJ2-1	CASSWNSGSYNEQFF	TGCGCCAGCAGTTGGAATAGCGGCTCCTACAATGAGCAGTTCTTC
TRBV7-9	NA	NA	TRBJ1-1	CASSVGWTVGQAFF	TGTGCCAGCAGCGTCGGGTGGACAGTCGGTCAAGCTTTCTTT
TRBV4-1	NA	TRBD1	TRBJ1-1	CASSQPSDRGRAFF	TGCGCCAGCAGCCAACCCTCGGACAGGGGGCGAGCTTTCTTT
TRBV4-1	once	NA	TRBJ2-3	CASSQWQEVFQSTDTQYF	TGCGCCAGCAGCCAATGGCAGGAGGTGTTCCAATCCACAGATACGCAGTATTTT
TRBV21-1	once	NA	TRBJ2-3	CASSKRGQGTDTQYF	TGTGCCAGCAGCAAACGGGGACAGGGCACAGATACGCAGTATTTT
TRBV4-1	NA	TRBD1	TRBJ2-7	CASSQTTGLFNEQYF	TGCGCCAGCAGCCAAACGACAGGGCTTTTCAACGAGCAGTACTTC
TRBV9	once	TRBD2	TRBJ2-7	CASSVGSSGGQYEQYF	TGTGCCAGCAGCGTAGGGTCTAGCGGGGGGCAATACGAGCAGTACTTC
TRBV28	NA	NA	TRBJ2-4	CASSLVPAENIQYF	TGTGCCAGCAGTTTGGTTCCAGCGGAAAACATTCAGTACTTC
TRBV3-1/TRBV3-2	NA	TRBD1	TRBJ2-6	CASSQTGAGANVLTF	TGTGCCAGCAGCCAGACAGGGGCCGGGGCCAACGTCCTGACTTTC
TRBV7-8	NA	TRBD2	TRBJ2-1	CASSFAGGNEQFF	TGTGCCAGCAGCTTTGCGGGGGGGAATGAGCAGTTCTTC
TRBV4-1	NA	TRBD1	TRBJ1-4	CASSQVGQEVEKLFF	TGCGCCAGCAGCCAAGTCGGACAGGAGGTTGAAAAACTGTTTTTT
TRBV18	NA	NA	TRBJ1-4	CASSPFSDIEGEKLFF	TGTGCCAGCTCACCATTTTCAGACATCGAGGGTGAAAAACTGTTTTTT
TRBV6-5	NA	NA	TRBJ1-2	CASSYLQGGGYTF	TGTGCCAGCAGTTATTTACAAGGGGGTGGCTACACCTTC
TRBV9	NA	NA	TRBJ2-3	CASSVEAATRGDTQYF	TGTGCCAGCAGCGTAGAGGCGGCAACTAGAGGGGATACGCAGTATTTT
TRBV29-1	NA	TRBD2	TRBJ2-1	CSVEPGLAGGYNEQFF	TGCAGCGTTGAACCGGGACTAGCGGGAGGGTACAATGAGCAGTTCTTC
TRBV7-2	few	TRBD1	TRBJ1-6	CASSPNWDRRNSPLHF	TGTGCCAGCAGCCCCAATTGGGACAGACGAAATTCACCCCTCCACTTT
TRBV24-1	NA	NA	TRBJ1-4	CATSDQQYFNEKLFF	TGTGCCACCAGTGATCAACAGTACTTCAATGAAAAACTGTTTTTT
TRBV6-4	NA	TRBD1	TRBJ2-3	CASSNRDRSTDTQYF	TGTGCCAGCAGTAACCGGGACAGGTCCACAGATACGCAGTATTTT
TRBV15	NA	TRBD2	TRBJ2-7	CATSEGLAGASYEQYF	TGTGCCACCAGCGAGGGACTAGCGGGAGCGTCCTACGAGCAGTACTTC
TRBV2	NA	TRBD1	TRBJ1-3	CASSFDRDGGNTIYF	TGTGCCAGCAGCTTCGACAGGGACGGTGGAAACACCATATATTTT
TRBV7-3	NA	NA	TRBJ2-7	CASSLRRGNEQYF	TGTGCCAGCAGCTTAAGGCGGGGAAACGAGCAGTACTTC
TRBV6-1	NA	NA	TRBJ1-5	CASSAGTLSTVWNQPQHF	TGTGCCAGCAGTGCGGGTACCCTATCGACAGTTTGGAATCAGCCCCAGCATTTT
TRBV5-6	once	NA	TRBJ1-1	CASSLYHRNTEAFF	TGTGCCAGCAGCTTGTATCACAGGAACACTGAAGCTTTCTTT
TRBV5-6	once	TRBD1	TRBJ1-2	CASREGQQLGITF	TGTGCCAGCAGGGAGGGACAGCAACTGGGGATTACCTTC
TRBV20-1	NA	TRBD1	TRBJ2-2	CSASNAGGPTGELFF	TGCAGTGCTAGTAACGCAGGGGGTCCCACCGGGGAGCTGTTTTTT
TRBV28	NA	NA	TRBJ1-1	CASSLVLPGGTEAFF	TGTGCCAGCAGTTTGGTCCTGCCGGGGGGGACTGAAGCTTTCTTT
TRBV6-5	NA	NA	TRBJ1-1	CASRGGQNTEAFF	TGTGCCAGTAGGGGAGGACAGAACACTGAAGCTTTCTTT
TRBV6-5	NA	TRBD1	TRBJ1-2	CASSRKQGIYGYTF	TGTGCCAGCAGTCGCAAACAGGGGATCTATGGCTACACCTTC
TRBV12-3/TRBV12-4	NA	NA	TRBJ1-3	CASKQGAGNTIYF	TGTGCCAGCAAACAGGGCGCGGGAAACACCATATATTTT
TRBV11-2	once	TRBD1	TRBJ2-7	CASSLVTGGIYEQYF	TGTGCCAGCAGCTTAGTCACAGGGGGTATCTACGAGCAGTACTTC
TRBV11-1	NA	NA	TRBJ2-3	CASSQGPGTTQYF	TGTGCCAGCAGTCAGGGGCCGGGCACTACGCAGTATTTT
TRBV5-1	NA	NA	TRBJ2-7	CASSPGTHYEQYF	TGCGCCAGCAGCCCCGGGACTCACTACGAGCAGTACTTC
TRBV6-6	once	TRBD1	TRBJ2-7	CASRYGTGGSYEQYF	TGTGCCAGCCGATACGGGACAGGGGGTTCCTACGAGCAGTACTTC
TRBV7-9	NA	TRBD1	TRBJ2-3	CASSFTGDYTDTQYF	TGTGCCAGCAGCTTTACAGGGGATTACACAGATACGCAGTATTTT
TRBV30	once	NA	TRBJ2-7	CAWSVTGEQYF	TGTGCCTGGAGTGTTACAGGCGAGCAGTACTTC
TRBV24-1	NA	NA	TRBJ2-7	CATSDGQYEQYF	TGTGCCACCAGTGATGGGCAGTACGAGCAGTACTTC
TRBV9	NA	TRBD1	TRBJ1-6	CASSEGQGGWNSPLHF	TGTGCCAGCAGCGAGGGACAGGGGGGATGGAATTCACCCCTCCACTTT
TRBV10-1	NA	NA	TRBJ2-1	CASSFVAVSSYNEQFF	TGCGCCAGCAGTTTCGTAGCGGTTAGCTCCTACAATGAGCAGTTCTTC
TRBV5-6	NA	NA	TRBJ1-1	CASSWEGQKNTEAFF	TGTGCCAGCAGCTGGGAAGGACAGAAAAACACTGAAGCTTTCTTT
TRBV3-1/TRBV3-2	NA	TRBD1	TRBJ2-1	CASSPGQGRNNEQFF	TGTGCCAGCAGCCCGGGACAGGGAAGGAACAATGAGCAGTTCTTC
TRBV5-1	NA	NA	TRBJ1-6	CASSQTTGHNSPLHF	TGCGCCAGCAGTCAGACGACAGGTCATAATTCACCCCTCCACTTT
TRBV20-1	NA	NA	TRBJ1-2	CSPDTTYGYTF	TGCAGTCCGGACACGACTTATGGCTACACCTTC
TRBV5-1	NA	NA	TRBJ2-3	CASSLSSRSTDTQYF	TGCGCCAGCAGCTTATCTTCCCGTAGCACAGATACGCAGTATTTT
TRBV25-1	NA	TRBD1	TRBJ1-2	CASSDPGTGVSLLGYTF	TGTGCCAGCAGTGACCCCGGGACAGGGGTCTCCCTTCTGGGCTACACCTTC
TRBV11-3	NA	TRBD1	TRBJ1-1	CASSLGDRDRDRRLGKAFF	TGTGCCAGCAGCTTAGGGGACCGGGACAGGGATCGGAGATTGGGTAAAGCTTTCTTT
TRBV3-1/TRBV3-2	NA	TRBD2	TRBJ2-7	CASSQDWGGRAEQYF	TGTGCCAGCAGCCAAGATTGGGGCGGGAGGGCCGAGCAGTACTTC
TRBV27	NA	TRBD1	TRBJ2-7	CASRTGTGASYEQYF	TGTGCCAGCAGGACTGGGACAGGAGCCTCCTACGAGCAGTACTTC
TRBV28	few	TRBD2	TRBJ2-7	CASRGPASGSHEQYF	TGTGCCAGCAGGGGCCCGGCTAGCGGGAGCCACGAGCAGTACTTC
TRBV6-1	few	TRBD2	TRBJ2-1	CASSESGGASYNEQFF	TGTGCCAGCAGTGAAAGCGGGGGTGCCTCCTACAATGAGCAGTTCTTC